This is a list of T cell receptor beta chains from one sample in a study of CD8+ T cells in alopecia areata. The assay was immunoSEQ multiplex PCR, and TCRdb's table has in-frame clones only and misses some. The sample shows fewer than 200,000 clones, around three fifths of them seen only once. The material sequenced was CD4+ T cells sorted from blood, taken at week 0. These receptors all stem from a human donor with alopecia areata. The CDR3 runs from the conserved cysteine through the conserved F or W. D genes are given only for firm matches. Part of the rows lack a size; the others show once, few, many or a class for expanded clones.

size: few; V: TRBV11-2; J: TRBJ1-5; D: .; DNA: TGTGCCAGCAGCCCGGGACTGCCGCGTCAGCCCCAGCATTTT; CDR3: CASSPGLPRQPQHF
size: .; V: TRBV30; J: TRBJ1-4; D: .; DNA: TGTGCCTGGAGTGTGTCGGTCGCCGGTGAAAAACTGTTTTTT; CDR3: CAWSVSVAGEKLFF
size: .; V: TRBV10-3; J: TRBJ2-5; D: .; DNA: TGTGCCACCTTGGGGGGGCGAGGGATCCAAGAGACCCAGTACTTC; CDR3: CATLGGRGIQETQYF
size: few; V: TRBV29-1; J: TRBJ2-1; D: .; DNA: TGCAGCGCCGATGACTACAATGAGCAGTTCTTC; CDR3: CSADDYNEQFF
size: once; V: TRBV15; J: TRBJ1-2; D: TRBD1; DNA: TGTGCCACCAGCAGAGACGGACAGGGCCCGGGAGGCTACACCTTC; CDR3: CATSRDGQGPGGYTF
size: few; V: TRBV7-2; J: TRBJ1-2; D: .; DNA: TGTGCCAGCAGCGAAGGGGGTTTCTATGGCTACACCTTC; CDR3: CASSEGGFYGYTF
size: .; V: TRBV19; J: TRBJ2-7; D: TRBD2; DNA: TGTGCCAGTATTAGCGGGGTGGTTCCCTACGAGCAGTACTTC; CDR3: CASISGVVPYEQYF
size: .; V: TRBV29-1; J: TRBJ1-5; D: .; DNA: TGCAGCGTTGCCGAGAATAGCAATCAGCCCCAGCATTTT; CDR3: CSVAENSNQPQHF
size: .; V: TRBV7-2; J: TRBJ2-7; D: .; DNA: TGTGCCAGCAGTTACCAAGCGGTCTCCTACGAGCAGTACTTC; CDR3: CASSYQAVSYEQYF
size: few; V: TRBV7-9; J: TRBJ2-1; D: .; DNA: TGTGCCAGCAGCTTAGCGCGGGTAGGCGATGAGCAGTTCTTC; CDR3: CASSLARVGDEQFF
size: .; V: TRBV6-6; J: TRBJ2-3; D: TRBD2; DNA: TGTGCCAGCAGTCTCGGGACTAGCCCAGATACGCAGTATTTT; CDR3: CASSLGTSPDTQYF
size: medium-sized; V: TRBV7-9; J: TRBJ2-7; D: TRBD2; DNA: TGTGCCAGCACCGATAGCGGGGGGGCCTCCGAGCAGTACTTC; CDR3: CASTDSGGASEQYF
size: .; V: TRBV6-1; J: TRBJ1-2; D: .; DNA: TGTGCCGCAGGCCAACCACCAAACTATGGCTACACCTTC; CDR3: CAAGQPPNYGYTF
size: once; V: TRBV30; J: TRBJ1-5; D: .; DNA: TGTGCCTGGAGTGTAGGCCCGAATCAGCCCCAGCATTTT; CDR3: CAWSVGPNQPQHF
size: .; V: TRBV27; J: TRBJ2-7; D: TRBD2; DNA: TGTGCCAGCAGCCCTCTCGGGGGGGTCGAGCAGTACTTC; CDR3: CASSPLGGVEQYF
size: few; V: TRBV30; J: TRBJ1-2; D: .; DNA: TGTGCCTGGAGTGTACGTAGTGGCGGCTATGGCTACACCTTC; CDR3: CAWSVRSGGYGYTF
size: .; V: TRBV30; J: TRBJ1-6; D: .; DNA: TGTGCCTGGAGTGTGAACCGGGATAATTCACCCCTCCACTTT; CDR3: CAWSVNRDNSPLHF
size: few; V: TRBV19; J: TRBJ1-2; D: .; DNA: TGTGCCAGTGACCAGGAGAACTATGGCTACACCTTC; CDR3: CASDQENYGYTF
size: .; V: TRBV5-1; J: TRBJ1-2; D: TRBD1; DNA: TGCGCCAGCAGCCCAGGACAGGAGGGATATGGCTACACCTTC; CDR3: CASSPGQEGYGYTF
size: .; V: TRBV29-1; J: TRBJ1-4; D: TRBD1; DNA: TGCAGCGGACAGGGGACGAATGAAAAACTGTTTTTT; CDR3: CSGQGTNEKLFF
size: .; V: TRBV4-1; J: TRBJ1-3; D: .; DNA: TGCGCCAGCAGTGAGGGAACCACTGGAAACACCATATATTTT; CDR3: CASSEGTTGNTIYF
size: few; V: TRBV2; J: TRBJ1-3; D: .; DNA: TGTGCCAGCAGGCAGCAGGAGGGGACCTCTGGAAACACCATATATTTT; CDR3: CASRQQEGTSGNTIYF
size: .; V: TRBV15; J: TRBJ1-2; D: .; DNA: TGTGCCACCAGCAGAGATGCCGGGACCGTCTATGGCTACACCTTC; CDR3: CATSRDAGTVYGYTF
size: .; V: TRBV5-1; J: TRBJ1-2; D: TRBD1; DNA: TGCGCCAGCAGCTTGGATGAGGGGGCGCTTGGCTACACCTTC; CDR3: CASSLDEGALGYTF
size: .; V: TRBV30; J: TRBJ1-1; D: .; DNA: TGTGCCTGGAGTTGGGGTGTTACTGAAGCTTTCTTT; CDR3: CAWSWGVTEAFF
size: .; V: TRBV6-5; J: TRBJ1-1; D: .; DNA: TGTGCCAGCAGCCGAAACAGGGTGGTAAACACTGAAGCTTTCTTT; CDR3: CASSRNRVVNTEAFF